This T cell receptor beta chain was recovered during a study of glioma-infiltrating T cells. Study-level results: Non-neoplastic patients had below-expected tissue-blood divergence, while all gliomas exceeded expectation.

The CDR3 consists of 15 residues. Germline V CDR1 and CDR2: DFQATT, SNEGSKA (reference sequence). As concerns this clonotype: Its matching antigen is unknown. A single base separates this from a much larger clone, so it may be a read error.

Using RNA template, CDR3s of TCR alpha and beta were amplified with iRepertoire arm-PCR. For one-step reverse transcription and amplification, 100-400 ng of tissue mRNA or PBMC total RNA was used. TCRdb ran MiXCR on the multiplex PCR reads and lists one entry per CDR3 protein. Found here are under 150,000 distinct CDR3 sequences, approximately 39% of them singletons; the top ten hold around a fifth. The sequence was collected from a human donor with low-grade glioma or glioblastoma, undergoing nonglioma brain surgery, or in good health (not recorded which). Sequencing was performed on glioma tissue, nonneoplastic brain tissue, or PBMCs (not recorded which). The chain combines TRBV20-1 with TRBJ2-1; 11 nucleotides agree with TRBD2. The CDR3 region is CSAQNLAGGRNGQFF. The CDR3 DNA reads TGCAGTGCGCAGAATCTAGCGGGAGGAAGAAATGGGCAGTTCTTC.